This T cell receptor beta chain was identified during a study of blood T cell repertoires in COVID-19. Study context: Sites across the United States, Italy and Spain contributed samples from acute and convalescent COVID-19.

Seattle-derived patients entered the study during active infection and were followed longitudinally. How the authors handled the data: Amplification from reference gene primers served as the basis for estimated nucleated cell counts. Data came from immunoSEQ multiplex PCR; TCRdb stores just in-frame clones and leaves some out. That table furnishes V, J and clone size, whereas the DNA furnished D and trimming. This sample yields fewer than 650,000 clones, of which approximately 88% are seen a single time; roughly 8% belongs to the top ten. The source material was peripheral blood. The receptor's source is a woman in her forties or fifties with COVID-19, enrolled during active disease.

CDR3 DNA: TGTGCCAGCAGCGTAGATAACAGGGGGTACGAGCAGTACTTC. Amino acid sequence: CASSVDNRGYEQYF. V is TRBV9 and J is TRBJ2-7; TRBD1 matches at 8 bases. V was pared by 0 bases and J by 4 bases, with 3 bases of the junction left unmatched. The CDR3 spans 14 residues. Germline CDR1 is SGDLS and CDR2 is YYNGEE.